This TCR beta chain is from a study of vaccination and CD4 T cells after COVID-19. Treatment defined: approximately 9-day PBMC culture with coronavirus spike peptide pools or control peptides (ViraFEST assay). The Oncomine TCR Beta short-read assay was applied to DNA of cultured CD4+ T cells. Scientists extracted genomic DNA from CD4+ T cells grown in culture. In TCRdb, the PCR reads were re-called with MiXCR into one record per CDR3 protein. The table includes thousands of distinct CDR3 sequences, about 50% detected once. In regard to this clonotype: Its target is unknown.

Trimming took 2 bases from V and 8 from J; bases not matched to a gene: 18. From germline, CDR1 is DFQATT and CDR2 SNEGSKA (reference sequence). The CDR3 contains 18 residues. This clonotype originated in a human donor who had recovered from COVID-19. The rearrangement uses TRBV20-1 and TRBJ2-1; 10 nucleotides line up with TRBD2. Sequenced input: CD4+ T cells from blood, cultured in vitro. This chain's CDR3 is CSARPYYQAAGGPHEQFF. For the CDR3, the DNA is TGCAGTGCTAGACCGTACTATCAAGCAGCGGGAGGGCCCCATGAGCAGTTCTTC.